A selection of T cell receptor beta chains follows, all from one sample in a study of early stage breast cancer tumors. TCRdb's table, derived via immunoSEQ multiplex PCR, lists solely in-frame clones and lacks some. The sample lists about 11,000 clones; 55% to 75% were seen once. Sequencing used breast tumor tissue. These receptors were collected from a person between 35 and 49 years old with breast cancer. Each CDR3 is given with its conserved first and last residue. A D gene is named only where the DNA matches it firmly. Not every row has a clone size; where given, it reads once, few, many or a size class.

>TRBV27|TRBJ1-1|.|.
TGTGCCAGCCATACCGGGGGGGCATGGGCTGAAGCTTTCTTT
CASHTGGAWAEAFF
>TRBV27|TRBJ2-5|.|.
TGTGCCAGCAGTTCAACCACCCAAGAGACCCAGTACTTC
CASSSTTQETQYF
>TRBV9|TRBJ2-1|once|TRBD2
TGTGCCAGCAGCGTAGGTCGTAGCGGGAATGCTCGGGATGAGCAGTTCTTC
CASSVGRSGNARDEQFF
>TRBV30|TRBJ1-4|.|.
TGTGCCTGGAGCAATACAGGAGGAAAACTGTTTTTT
CAWSNTGGKLFF
>TRBV4-1|TRBJ2-3|.|.
TGCGCCAGCAGCCAAGAGGCCGGGACTGGCACAGATACGCAGTATTTT
CASSQEAGTGTDTQYF
>TRBV7-9|TRBJ1-2|.|.
TGTGCCAGCAGCTTCTCTCCCGGGGATGGCTACACCTTC
CASSFSPGDGYTF
>TRBV10-1|TRBJ2-7|few|.
TGCGCCAGCAGTGAGGACGGGGTCGGGGCCTACGAGCAGTACTTC
CASSEDGVGAYEQYF
>TRBV30|TRBJ2-1|.|.
TGTGCCTGGAGCAAGGGGGGTTCGAACAATGAGCAGTTCTTC
CAWSKGGSNNEQFF
>TRBV19|TRBJ2-7|few|.
TGTGCCAGTAGTATCGGACCGGGGGGCAACGAGCAGTACTTC
CASSIGPGGNEQYF
>TRBV2|TRBJ2-2|.|TRBD1
TGTGCCAGCCAGGACAGGGCATGGGGAGGCGGGGAGCTGTTTTTT
CASQDRAWGGGELFF
>TRBV10-3|TRBJ2-3|.|TRBD1
TGTGCCGTAGGTACTGAAGGGGGCAGCGCAGATACGCAGTATTTT
CAVGTEGGSADTQYF
>TRBV2|TRBJ2-1|.|.
TGTGCCAGCAGTAACCCAGAAAACCCCAATGAGCAGTTCTTC
CASSNPENPNEQFF
>TRBV5-5|TRBJ1-3|.|TRBD1
TGTGCCAGCAGCTTGATCTCTCGACAGGGGGGAAACACCATATATTTT
CASSLISRQGGNTIYF
>TRBV5-1|TRBJ2-5|.|.
TGCGCCAGCAGTAGCCAGAACCAAGAGACCCAGTACTTC
CASSSQNQETQYF
>TRBV27|TRBJ2-7|.|.
TGTGCCAGCAGCCCCGGGGAGGAATTGAACGAGCAGTACTTC
CASSPGEELNEQYF
>TRBV18|TRBJ2-3|.|.
TGTGCCAGCTCACCACCCTCTATCAGAGATACGCAGTATTTT
CASSPPSIRDTQYF
>TRBV5-1|TRBJ1-1|.|.
TGCGCCAGCAGCTGGGGGGAGATGAACACTGAAGCTTTCTTT
CASSWGEMNTEAFF
>TRBV4-2|TRBJ2-2|.|TRBD2
TGTGCCAGCAGCCCTGGGGGGGCGGGACTAGCGGGAGCAGCCCACACCGGGGAGCTGTTTTTT
CASSPGGAGLAGAAHTGELFF
>TRBV6-5|TRBJ2-7|.|TRBD1
TGTGCCAGCAGTTACGACCGCGGACAGGCCTACGAGCAGTACTTC
CASSYDRGQAYEQYF
>TRBV19|TRBJ1-1|.|.
TGTGCCAGGCCCATTTACGCTGAAGCTTTCTTT
CARPIYAEAFF
>TRBV30|TRBJ2-3|.|.
TGTGCCTGCATTACGAGGGCGCGTACAGATACGCAGTATTTT
CACITRARTDTQYF
>TRBV11-2|TRBJ1-2|.|.
TGTGCCAGCAGCTTAGCATTGCTGGGTGATGGCTACACCTTC
CASSLALLGDGYTF
>TRBV25-1|TRBJ1-1|.|.
TGTGCCTGTAGTGGGGGGACTGAAGCTTTCTTT
CACSGGTEAFF
>TRBV6-1|TRBJ1-4|.|TRBD1
TGTGCCAGCAGTACGGGACAGGGGAATGAAAAACTGTTTTTT
CASSTGQGNEKLFF
>TRBV9|TRBJ2-4|.|.
TGTGCCAGCAGCCCAGCTTCGACTTGGGAGAACATTCAGTACTTC
CASSPASTWENIQYF
>TRBV6-1|TRBJ2-7|.|.
TGTGCCAGCAGTCCTCAGGACAGAACCTACGAGCAGTACTTC
CASSPQDRTYEQYF
>TRBV9|TRBJ2-3|.|TRBD2
TGTGCCAGCAAAGCGGGGTCCACAGATACGCAGTATTTT
CASKAGSTDTQYF
>TRBV5-1|TRBJ2-5|.|.
TGCGCCAGCAGCTTTGGCCAGACGACAGGCCAGAAGGAGACCCAGTACTTC
CASSFGQTTGQKETQYF
>TRBV25-1|TRBJ2-2|.|TRBD2
TGTGCCAGCAGTGAATGGGGCGGGGGGACGAGCACCGGGGAGCTGTTTTTT
CASSEWGGGTSTGELFF
>TRBV30|TRBJ2-2|.|TRBD1
TGTGCCTGGAGGGGACAGGGCAACACCGGGGAGCTGTTTTTT
CAWRGQGNTGELFF
>TRBV21-1|TRBJ1-2|.|.
TGTGCCAGCAGCAAAGGTTTGGGACAGGGGGATCGCCATGGCTACACCTTC
CASSKGLGQGDRHGYTF
>TRBV5-5|TRBJ1-3|.|.
TGTGCCTCTTCAACCAGCTCTGGAAACACCATATATTTT
CASSTSSGNTIYF
>TRBV5-4|TRBJ2-1|.|TRBD2
TGTGCCAGCAAGCCCCTGGGACTAGCGACCAATGAGCAGTTCTTC
CASKPLGLATNEQFF
>TRBV5-1|TRBJ2-3|.|TRBD1
TGCGCCAGCAGCACCGGGACAGGGGGCGCCGGAGGCACAGATACGCAGTATTTT
CASSTGTGGAGGTDTQYF
>TRBV5-4|TRBJ2-1|.|TRBD2
TGTGCCAGCAGCTTGGGACTAGCGACCTACAATGAGCAGTTCTTC
CASSLGLATYNEQFF
>TRBV6-1|TRBJ2-1|.|.
TGTGCCAGCAGAGATGGCGGGCCCTCCTACAATGAGCAGTTCTTC
CASRDGGPSYNEQFF
>TRBV2|TRBJ2-7|.|TRBD1
TGTGCCAGCAGATACCTACAGGGGTCCTCCTACGAGCAGTACTTC
CASRYLQGSSYEQYF
>TRBV7-9|TRBJ2-3|.|.
TGTGCCAGCAGCCCAGCGGGCTTTGGCACAGATACGCAGTATTTT
CASSPAGFGTDTQYF
>TRBV4-1|TRBJ2-3|.|.
TGCGCCAGCAGCCAAGTTACTAGCCGCGTGGCAGATACGCAGTATTTT
CASSQVTSRVADTQYF
>TRBV7-6|TRBJ2-1|.|TRBD2
TGTGCCTCCAGGGAGGGAAGCAATGAGCAGTTCTTC
CASREGSNEQFF
>TRBV30|TRBJ2-5|.|.
TGTGCCTTTGAATTATTTGAGACCCAGTACTTC
CAFELFETQYF
>TRBV2|TRBJ2-7|.|.
TGTGCCAGCACTATTACGGCACGGACAGTGTTCTACGAGCAGTACTTC
CASTITARTVFYEQYF
>TRBV4-1|TRBJ1-1|.|.
TGCGCCAGCAGCCAAGACGCGGGGAGGGGGGATGAGAACACTGAAGCTTTCTTT
CASSQDAGRGDENTEAFF
>TRBV2|TRBJ2-3|once|.
TGTGCCAGCAGTCCACAGGGGAGGGATACGCAGTATTTT
CASSPQGRDTQYF
>TRBV27|TRBJ2-2|.|.
TGTGCCAGCAGTTCCCGGGATCGGGGGACCGGGGAGCTGTTTTTT
CASSSRDRGTGELFF
>TRBV5-4|TRBJ2-2|.|TRBD1
TGTGCCAGCAGCGAAAGGACAGGGGGCCTGGGGGAGCTGTTTTTT
CASSERTGGLGELFF